This record concerns one TCR beta chain sequence. What it recognizes is unknown. TCRdb redid the calling of the 5' RACE reads with MiXCR, one entry per CDR3 protein. The sample records roughly 250,000 distinct CDR3 sequences, approximately 15% being singletons. This sample is part of a study of T-cell memory formation after mild COVID-19. The CDR3 spans 15 residues. Germline loops: CDR1 SGHRS, CDR2 YFSETQ. V lost 3 bases and J 4 bases, leaving 16 bases between the germline ends. General observations from the study: Day 15 to 85 contractors were CD4/CD8 balanced; later expanders leaned CD4+. Contracting CD4+ clones were located mainly in CM and EM, and CD8+ clones in EMRA.

The rearrangement joins TRBV5-1 to TRBJ1-2; maybe TRBD1 (6 bases). This TCR was sampled from a man between 18 and 35 years old who had mild COVID-19 (a few samples of this study predate the infection). Cell type and time point are not known. The source material was PBMCs or a T cell subset sorted from them (not recorded which). The CDR3 nucleotides are TGCGCCAGCAGCTGGGGAGGACAGCGAGGCTATGGCTACACCTTC. It codes for CASSWGGQRGYGYTF.